This T cell receptor beta chain stems from a study of tissue T cells after allogeneic stem cell transplantation. CDR3 length equals 11 residues. The V and J ends lost 3 bases and 5 bases respectively, with 3 bases between them. Germline V gives CDR1 KGHDR, CDR2 SFDVKD. Comment on this clone: At the DNA level, this CDR3 is encoded by other sequences in the same sample as well.

Some clones are missing from TCRdb's copy, which holds only in-frame ones; the method was immunoSEQ multiplex PCR. The sample yields about 1,300 clones, 66% seen once. The material was bone marrow, obtained at autopsy. The source is a male patient at least 60 years old with steroid-refractory graft-versus-host disease after an allogeneic stem cell transplant. Some T cells may have come from the graft donor. V gene TRBV24-1 combines with J gene TRBJ2-5; D remains ambiguous. The CDR3 sequence is CATSDGETQYF. The CDR3 DNA follows: TGTGCCACCAGTGATGGGGAGACCCAGTACTTC.